The sequence of this T cell receptor (beta chain) was determined in a study of control samples from healthy donors and cancer patients. V was cut by 5 bases and J by 5 bases, with 15 bases left in between. Per germline, CDR1 SQVTM and CDR2 ANQGSEA. The length of the CDR3 is 13 residues. Data came from immunoSEQ multiplex PCR; TCRdb stores just in-frame clones and leaves some out. Of fewer than 85,000 clones in the sample, 94% were seen once. The source material was blood. The source of this sequence is a woman aged 25-40 years in good health. The V call is TRBV29-1, the J call TRBJ2-5; a weak D match, TRBD1 (6 bases). DNA of the CDR3: TGCAGCGTTTCCGGGACACCTCTTGAGACCCAGTACTTC. As protein: CSVSGTPLETQYF. The full variable domain, completed using reference TRBV29-1 and TRBJ2-5, is SAVISQKPSRDICQRGTSLTIQCQVDSQVTMMFWYRQQPGQSLTLIATANQGSEATYESGFVIDKFPISRPNLTFSTLTVSNMSPEDSSIYLCSVSGTPLETQYFGPGTRLLVL.